The rows below give T cell receptor beta chains drawn from one sample of a study of blood T cell repertoires in COVID-19. Repertoires were generated with immunoSEQ multiplex PCR, while TCRdb's copy carries only in-frame clones and drops some. The sample has about 330,000 clones, about 82% seen once. Material: peripheral blood. The receptors come from a woman in her forties or fifties with acute or convalescent COVID-19. Each CDR3 is given with its conserved first and last residue.

V	CDR3
TRBV27	CASRRGLLSSYEQYF
TRBV27	CASSSPGTSGSNEQFF
TRBV6-6	CASSLTRDSSGNTIYF
TRBV21-1	CASSSGQQGPGDQPQHF
TRBV3-1/TRBV3-2	CASSQDWGSQETQYF
TRBV19	CASSGTPTNYGYTF
TRBV28	CASSQTGRNEKLFF
TRBV5-1	CASSPNGLAGAGELFF
TRBV6-5	CAQPDSLNTGELFF
TRBV20-1	CSARQVGAFF
TRBV2	CASGQGRPGQPQHF
TRBV19	CASSRIGTAQETQYF
TRBV9	CASSVRTGWGTEAFF
TRBV5-4	CASSLGLAGISETQYF
TRBV11-2	CASSFQGQVNTEAFF
TRBV11-3	CASSARGPITSKNIQYF
TRBV7-2	CASSPRGATNEKLFF
TRBV10-3	CAISEETSGSGDEQFF
TRBV4-3	CASSQGEGAGGYTF
TRBV9	CASSPQGTNYGYTF
TRBV7-8	CASSLVGGHGQPQHF
TRBV19	CASSIRTGGVGYGYTF
TRBV4-3	CASSPQGSRVNEKLFF
TRBV28	CASSFPYTGPNGYTF
TRBV6-4	CASSDLGQGENTGELFF
TRBV28	CASSSSAGELFF
TRBV5-6	CASSTDINYGYTF
TRBV5-1	CASSYGQGTNYGYTF
TRBV6-5	CASSYRPTDTLFF
TRBV4-2	CASSQDFAGGYNEQFF
TRBV21-1	CASSKTMTGDNQPQHF
TRBV12-2	CASRFRDRGFRGSPLHF
TRBV10-3	CAISEPGRDRGF
TRBV18	CASSPVQSNEKLFF
TRBV2	CASTAGTGSGELFF
TRBV4-3	CASSQEGGGTTEQFF
TRBV6-4	CASSLLGANSPLHF
TRBV18	CASSPRTGGTDTQYF
TRBV5-1	CASSPILGAAEAFF